Below are 21 T cell receptor beta chains sequenced from a single sample in a study of Graves' ophthalmopathy and Graves' hyperthyroidism. Using RNA transcripts, the TCR beta CDR3 regions were amplified. HTBI primers served in a first-round RT-PCR, which a second-round multiplex PCR followed. Each CDR3 protein gets one entry after TCRdb re-called the multiplex PCR reads with MiXCR. The sample yields over a million distinct CDR3 sequences, roughly two fifths seen once. The sequenced sample was peripheral blood or thyroid tissue (not recorded which). Source of these receptors: an adult man with Graves' hyperthyroidism.

There are many counts of this clonotype. The chain employs TRBV10-3 and TRBJ1-5, with D tentatively TRBD1 (6 bases). With 0 bases removed from V and 0 bases from J, the gap between germline ends came to 12 bases. Looked up from germline, CDR1 is ENHRY and CDR2 is SYGVKD. CDR3 length equals 17 residues. The CDR3 reads CAISESGHGYSNQPQHF. The CDR3 DNA sequence: TGTGCCATCAGTGAGTCGGGACACGGATATAGCAATCAGCCCCAGCATTTT.

At least ten counts were recorded for this clonotype. The chain recombines TRBV2 with TRBJ1-6; no definite D call. V was trimmed by 1 base and J by 7 bases, leaving 11 bases between them. CDR1 SNHLY and CDR2 FYNNEI come from the germline V gene. The CDR3 consists of 15 residues. The chain's CDR3 is CASSEVRVGNSPLHF. CDR3 bases: TGTGCCAGCAGTGAAGTTAGGGTAGGGAATTCACCCCTCCACTTT.

This clonotype was observed a few times. V gene TRBV9 combines with J gene TRBJ2-5; 8 bases match TRBD1. This CDR3 has 15 amino acids. Germline lookup yields CDR1 SGDLS and CDR2 YYNGEE. V gave up 4 bases and J gave up 5 bases; unmatched junction bases: 10. The CDR3 DNA follows: TGTGCCAGCAGCCCCGAAGGAGCAGGGGGCGAGACCCAGTACTTC. It is translated as CASSPEGAGGETQYF.

At least ten counts were recorded for this clonotype. CDR3 DNA: TGCAGTGCTAGGGAAAAGCCTTACGAGCAGTACTTC. As protein: CSAREKPYEQYF. The chain uses TRBV20-1 and TRBJ2-7; D gene ambiguous. This CDR3 comprises 12 residues. Looked up from germline, CDR1 is DFQATT and CDR2 is SNEGSKA (reference sequence). V shed 3 bases and J shed 4 bases, with 10 bases lying between them.

This clonotype has at least ten counts. The chain joins TRBV10-3 to TRBJ1-1; TRBD1 matches at 7 bases. The CDR3 runs to 16 residues. With V trimmed by 4 bases and J by 10 bases, 18 bases remained unmatched. The germline CDR1 and CDR2 sequences are ENHRY and SYGVKD. CDR3 nucleotides: TGTGCCATCAGTGGCCCGGCCCGAGGGGGCGATAGGCGAGCTTTCTTT. Translated, it gives CAISGPARGGDRRAFF.

This clonotype came up many times. This chain uses TRBV7-2 with TRBJ1-2, with D tentatively TRBD1 (5 bases). From germline, CDR1 is SGHTA and CDR2 FQGNSA. The CDR3 is 13 residues long. The germline V and J ends were trimmed by 4 bases and 3 bases, with 9 bases remaining between them. The CDR3 is CASSWDGYYGYTF. The CDR3 nucleotides are TGTGCCAGCAGCTGGGACGGATACTATGGCTACACCTTC.

The gene calls are TRBV9 and TRBJ1-3, with 7 nucleotides matching TRBD1. Germline CDR1 reads SGDLS; CDR2 reads YYNGEE. V shed 7 bases and J 0 bases; nucleotides not matched to a gene: 13. CDR3 length equals 17 residues. CDR3 sequence: CASGAGDGQASGNTIYF. In DNA, the CDR3 is TGTGCCAGCGGGGCAGGAGACGGACAGGCCTCTGGAAACACCATATATTTT.

This clonotype was recorded a few times. The gene calls are TRBV28 and TRBJ1-5; 9 bases are shared with TRBD1. V gave up 6 bases and J gave up 6 bases; unmatched junction bases: 6. There are 14 residues in the CDR3. Germline CDR1 MDHEN, CDR2 SYDVKM. The CDR3 loop is CASRLQGAGQPQHF. CDR3 DNA: TGTGCCAGCAGACTACAGGGGGCAGGTCAGCCCCAGCATTTT.

This clonotype has ten or more counts. The V gene is TRBV7-9, the J gene TRBJ1-2; D is undetermined. Germline assignment: CDR1 SEHNR and CDR2 FQNEAQ (reference sequence). There are 13 residues in the CDR3. V lost 5 bases, J lost 1 base, and 8 bases lay in between. The CDR3 nucleotides read TGTGCCAGCAGCCCCCTTGGTAACTATGGCTACACCTTC. As protein: CASSPLGNYGYTF.

V is TRBV2 and J is TRBJ1-5, with TRBD1 matching 7 bases. The germline CDR1 and CDR2 sequences are SNHLY and FYNNEI. Germline trimming cut 5 bases from V and 7 bases from J; bases unmatched to any gene: 11. CDR3 length: 15 residues. The CDR3 spells CASSPIDRVQQPQHF. The DNA for the CDR3 is TGTGCCAGCAGTCCGATAGACAGGGTGCAGCAGCCCCAGCATTTT.

Worth noting for this clonotype: A much bigger clone sits one base away, suggesting this may be a read error. The chain employs TRBV14 and TRBJ2-5; 8 bases match TRBD1. This CDR3 contains 17 residues. The V segment lost 0 bases and the J segment 1 base; nucleotides outside the gene matches: 7. Germline V gene lookup returns CDR1 SGHDN and CDR2 FVKESK. This chain's CDR3 is CASSQDGRTGSQETQYF. CDR3 DNA: TGTGCCAGCAGCCAAGATGGGCGGACAGGGTCCCAAGAGACCCAGTACTTC.

This clonotype was seen only a few times. This rearrangement joins TRBV10-3 to TRBJ1-2, with D hard to call. Trimming shortened V by 10 bases and J by 1 base, and 19 bases separated the two germline ends. Germline values: CDR1 ENHRY, CDR2 SYGVKD. The CDR3 extends over 15 amino acids. CDR3 sequence: CASRENGGSNYGYTF. CDR3 sequence (DNA): TGTGCCAGCAGAGAGAATGGAGGCAGTAACTATGGCTACACCTTC.

In its sample, this clonotype was seen many times. The chain joins TRBV5-1 to TRBJ2-5; maybe TRBD2 (6 bases). Looked up from germline, CDR1 is SGHRS and CDR2 is YFSETQ. This CDR3 spans 17 amino acids. V lost 3 bases, J lost 0 bases, and 18 bases lay in between. The CDR3: CASSSKPRDSYQETQYF. The CDR3 DNA follows: TGCGCCAGCAGCTCCAAGCCCCGGGACTCCTACCAAGAGACCCAGTACTTC.

Regarding this clonotype: A clone one base away is much larger, so this may be a read error. This chain connects TRBV2 to TRBJ2-6; D uncertain. V shed 3 bases and J shed 0 bases, with 15 bases lying between them. CDR1 and CDR2 (germline): SNHLY, FYNNEI. The CDR3 is made up of 18 amino acids. In DNA form, the CDR3 reads TGTGCCAGCAGTGACTATAGTAATTCTGGCTCTGGGGCCAACGTCCTGACTTTC. It translates to CASSDYSNSGSGANVLTF.

This sequence joins TRBV5-8 and TRBJ2-7; TRBD1 matches 8 bases. CDR1 and CDR2 from the germline V gene are SGHTS and YDEGEE. This CDR3 has 15 amino acids. J gave up 6 bases and V 2 bases, and 10 bases lay outside the gene matches. The DNA for the CDR3 is TGTGCCAGCAGCTTAACAGGGGGACGTAGTGGCGAGCAGTACTTC. Its translation is CASSLTGGRSGEQYF. Variable domain in full (rest from reference TRBV5-8 and TRBJ2-7): EAGVTQSPTHLIKTRGQQATLRCSPISGHTSVYWYQQALGLGLQFLLWYDEGEERNRGNFPPRFSGRQFPNYSSELNVNALELEDSALYLCASSLTGGRSGEQYFGPGTRLTVT.

This clonotype was recorded at least ten times. The rearrangement links TRBV19 to TRBJ1-5, with a weak D call TRBD1 (5 bases). CDR3 size: 14 residues. Germline lookup yields CDR1 LNHDA and CDR2 SQIVND (reference sequence). V was cut by 10 bases and J by 5 bases, with 18 bases left in between. CDR3 DNA: TGTGCCACCTCCCCCGTCCGGGGGTATCAGCCCCAGCATTTT. Translated: CATSPVRGYQPQHF.

Only a few counts were recorded for this clonotype. The J gene is TRBJ2-7, the V gene TRBV12-3 or TRBV12-4; TRBD1 aligns across 12 bases. This CDR3 contains 16 residues. Unmatched junction bases numbered 4, after V lost 0 bases and J lost 4 bases. The CDR3 loop is CASSLAPGQGAYEQYF. CDR3 nucleotides: TGTGCCAGCAGTTTAGCACCGGGACAGGGGGCTTACGAGCAGTACTTC.

Concerning this clonotype itself: Lacking the conserved final phenylalanine or tryptophan, this CDR3 likely reflects a read error. Because the CDR3's place on the DNA is in doubt, the DNA is left out and the CDR3 is given as listed by TCRdb. V is TRBV6-5 and J is TRBJ1-4; the table gives TRBD1 as D, unverified against the DNA. The CDR3 spans 9 residues, counting both ends. Germline assignment: CDR1 MNHEY and CDR2 SVGAGI. This chain's CDR3 is CASSYGGGV.

A note on this clonotype: An end of the junction differs from the germline gene, which may be a read error. The J gene is TRBJ2-7, the V gene TRBV5-1; TRBD2 might be the D (5 bases). The CDR3 has 15 residues. Germline V lookup: CDR1 SGHRS, CDR2 YFSETQ. CDR3 DNA sequence: TGCGCCAGCAGCTTGTCCGGGGATAGCTCCTACGATCAGTACTTC. Protein: CASSLSGDSSYDQYF.

As for this clonotype: The final CDR3 position lacks the conserved phenylalanine or tryptophan, pointing to a likely read error. Because the CDR3's place on the DNA is in doubt, the DNA is left out and the CDR3 is given as listed by TCRdb. The genes are TRBV7-7 and TRBJ2-6; the table's D call, TRBD1, was not checked against the DNA. The germline gives CDR1 SSHAT, CDR2 FNYEAQ (reference sequence). The CDR3 has 9 amino acids, counting both end residues. The CDR3 is CASSWDRVS.

The rearrangement links TRBV2 to TRBJ1-2; TRBD1 is a possible D gene (5 bases). Trimming cost V 4 bases and J 7 bases, with 19 bases left between them. Germline V CDR1 and CDR2: SNHLY, FYNNEI. The CDR3 loop spans 15 amino acids. Here the CDR3 reads CASSAEIPRGGGYTF. CDR3 bases: TGTGCCAGCAGTGCCGAGATTCCTAGGGGCGGTGGCTACACCTTC.